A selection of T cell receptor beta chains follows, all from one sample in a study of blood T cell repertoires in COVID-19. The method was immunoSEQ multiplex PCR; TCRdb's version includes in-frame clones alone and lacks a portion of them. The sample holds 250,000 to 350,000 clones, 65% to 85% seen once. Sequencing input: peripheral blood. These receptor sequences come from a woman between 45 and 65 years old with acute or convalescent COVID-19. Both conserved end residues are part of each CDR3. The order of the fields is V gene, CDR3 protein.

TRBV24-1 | CATSDQGQGGTGELFF
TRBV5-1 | CASSFGHEQYF
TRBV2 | CASSDLIDRNEQFF
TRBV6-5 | CASHERARHNYGYTF
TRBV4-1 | CASSHPSGGASDTQYF
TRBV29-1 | CSVAGGTNTEAFF
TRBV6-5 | CASRKGTSAYNEQFF
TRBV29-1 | CSVEGSRELNEQFF
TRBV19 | CASRGTYYEQYF
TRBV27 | CASSPNRRTSEKLFF
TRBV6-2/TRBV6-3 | CASSSGQPQGTQYF
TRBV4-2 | CASSQYREGGYTF
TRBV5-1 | CATRVGGSSYEQYF
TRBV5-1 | CASSGSWTGGYTF
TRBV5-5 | CASSLSLTGFNQPQHF
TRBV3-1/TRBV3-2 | CASSQPGRDSPLHF
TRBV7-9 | CASRQGRLGQRDEKLFF
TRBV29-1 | CSVSQGSTNEKLFF
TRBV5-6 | CASSLDPRTGELFF
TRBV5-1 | CASSGGTSGGSDTQYF
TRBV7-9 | CASSPSGNRGEQYF
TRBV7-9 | CASSSILAGIYNEQFF
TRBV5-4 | CAGRTESTDTQYF
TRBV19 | CASSRVDFSSGNTIYF
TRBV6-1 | CASSETTQETQYF
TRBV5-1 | CASSSTGGPNEKLFF
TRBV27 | CASRSGGWGTDTQYF
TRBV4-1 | CASRGGGEAFF
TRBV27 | CASSSPGGEAFF
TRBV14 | CASSQVAGGTGELFF
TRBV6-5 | CATGGGRVDTGELFF
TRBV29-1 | CSVRQSSYNEQFF
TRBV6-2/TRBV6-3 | CASSDRLWGQYF
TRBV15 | CATSRDWTASDTQYF
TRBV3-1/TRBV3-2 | CASRAPGETQYF
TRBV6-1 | CASSEYLGSNTGELFF
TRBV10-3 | CAISESRGGDQPQHF
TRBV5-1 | CASSSRRGATDTQYF
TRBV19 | CASRTAGAYNEQFF
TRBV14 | CASSPRGGRKAGELFF
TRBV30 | CAWSRGGDGYTF
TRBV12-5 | CASGLVQTEQFF
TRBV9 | CASSVEGGAVDEQYF
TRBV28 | CASSPSGRAGGPNEQFF
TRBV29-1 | CSVEDRTGGIETQYF
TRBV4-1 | CASSQAPPRTTNEKLFF
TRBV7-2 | CASSPPAGHNEQFF
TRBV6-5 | CASSSDRGRASAFF
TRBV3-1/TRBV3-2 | CASSPTLDMALGNTIYF
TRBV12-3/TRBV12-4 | CASSLGAREKLFF
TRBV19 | CASSNRGLDEIDYQPQHF
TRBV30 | CAWSSDRGGKNEKLFF
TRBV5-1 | CASTTGGTDRVEGYTF
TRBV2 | CASSELAGSYNEQFF
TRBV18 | CASSPRPGTGGEKLFF
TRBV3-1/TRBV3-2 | CASQRLAGVQETQYF
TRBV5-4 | CASSRTAMNTEAFF
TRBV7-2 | CASNLRGRKETQYF
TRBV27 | CASRNPGVRGNTEAFF
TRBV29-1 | CSTGQGGIGETQYF